This note documents a single T cell receptor beta chain sequence. The data derive from a study of shared clonotypes between healthy human individuals. Generated by immunoSEQ multiplex PCR, the TCRdb table keeps only in-frame clones and is missing some. Seen here are fewer than 3 million clones, 80% to 95% observed once, and the top ten hold approximately 0.39%. The CDR3 covers 14 residues. The V gene end was trimmed by 6 bases and the J gene end by 3 bases; junction bases not matched to a gene: 4. Germline CDR1 reads MNHNS; CDR2 reads SASEGT. The receptor was derived from a man between 18 and 29 years old in good health. Some clones in this sample may be carry-over from other donors' samples. What was sequenced was naive CD4+ T cells from PBMCs. Subset described: CD45RA+ positively selected. The chain combines TRBV6-1 with TRBJ2-3; TRBD2 agrees at 9 bases. CDR3 protein: CASRRSGRTDTQYF. CDR3 bases: TGTGCCAGCAGGCGGAGCGGGAGGACAGATACGCAGTATTTT.